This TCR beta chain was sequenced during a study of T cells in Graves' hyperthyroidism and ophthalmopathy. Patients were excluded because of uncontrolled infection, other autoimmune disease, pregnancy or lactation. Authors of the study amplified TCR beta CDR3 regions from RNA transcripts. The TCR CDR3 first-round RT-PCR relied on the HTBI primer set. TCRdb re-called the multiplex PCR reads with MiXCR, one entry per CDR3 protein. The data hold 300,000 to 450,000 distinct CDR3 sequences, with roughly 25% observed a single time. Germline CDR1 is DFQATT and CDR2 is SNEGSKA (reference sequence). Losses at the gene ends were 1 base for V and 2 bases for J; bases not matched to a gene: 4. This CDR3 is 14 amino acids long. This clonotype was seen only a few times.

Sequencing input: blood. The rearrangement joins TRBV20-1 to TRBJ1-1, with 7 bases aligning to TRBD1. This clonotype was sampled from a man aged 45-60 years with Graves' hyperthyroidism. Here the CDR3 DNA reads TGCAGTGCTAGAGCGGGACAGCCCAACACTGAAGCTTTCTTT. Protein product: CSARAGQPNTEAFF.